A selection of T cell receptor beta chains follows, all from one sample in a study of T cells in Graves' hyperthyroidism and ophthalmopathy. One entry per CDR3 protein results from TCRdb running MiXCR on the multiplex PCR reads. The sample shows 370,000 or so distinct CDR3 sequences, roughly 14% of them seen only once. What was sequenced was blood. The receptors stem from a man aged 30 to 39 with Graves' hyperthyroidism that later progressed to Graves' ophthalmopathy. CDR3s include the opening cysteine and the closing phenylalanine or tryptophan. A D gene is named only where the DNA matches it firmly. Only some rows state a clone size, as once, few, many or a class for expanded clones.

TRBJ2-2 | few | TRBD1 | TRBV7-2 | TGTGCCAGCAGCTCAGGGGGCGCGCACACCGGGGAGCTGTTTTTT | CASSSGGAHTGELFF
TRBJ2-3 | many | NA | TRBV7-8 | TGTGCCAGCAGCCCAAGGGGCTATACGACAGATACGCAGTATTTT | CASSPRGYTTDTQYF
TRBJ1-2 | many | NA | TRBV28 | TGTGCCAGCAGTTTATATGTTGAAGAGTTAAACTATGGCTACACCTTC | CASSLYVEELNYGYTF
TRBJ2-3 | NA | TRBD2 | TRBV24-1 | TGTGCCACCAGTGATCCGGGGGGGCCATATGGAACAGATACGCAGTATTTT | CATSDPGGPYGTDTQYF
TRBJ1-2 | many | NA | TRBV5-5 | TGTGCCAGCAGCCAAATAGGGGACTATGGCTACACCTTC | CASSQIGDYGYTF
TRBJ1-5 | many | NA | TRBV7-9 | TGTGCCAGCAGCACCGACACAACGAGGCAGCCCCAGCATTTT | CASSTDTTRQPQHF
TRBJ1-6 | NA | NA | TRBV5-1 | TGCGCCAGCAGCTTGGGGGTTAGCTCCTATAATTCACCCCTCCACTTT | CASSLGVSSYNSPLHF
TRBJ2-2 | NA | TRBD2 | TRBV5-1 | TGCGCCAGCAGCTTGACTAGCGGAAGCACCGGGGAGCTGTTTTTT | CASSLTSGSTGELFF
TRBJ1-1 | many | NA | TRBV24-1 | TGTGCCACCAGTGATACTAAGCGGGGATTGGAGACTGAAGCTTTCTTT | CATSDTKRGLETEAFF
TRBJ2-5 | NA | NA | TRBV11-2 | TGTGCCAGCAGTTATAACAGTGGCCGCAGGAGAAATCAAGAGACCCAGTACTTC | CASSYNSGRRRNQETQYF
TRBJ2-3 | large | NA | TRBV12-3/TRBV12-4 | TGTGCCAGCAGTTTAACTACTAGCACAGATACGCAGTATTTT | CASSLTTSTDTQYF
TRBJ2-5 | many | NA | TRBV2 | TGTGCCAGTACGGCCCAAGAGACCCAGTACTTC | CASTAQETQYF
TRBJ2-1 | few | NA | TRBV7-8 | TGTGCCAGCAGCTCCCGGAGGGACGCCTCATTCTACAATGAGCAGTTCTTC | CASSSRRDASFYNEQFF
TRBJ2-3 | many | NA | TRBV7-2 | TGTGCCAGCAGCTTAGCGCTAGGTCTAGGTCGGACAGATACGCAGTATTTT | CASSLALGLGRTDTQYF
TRBJ2-7 | few | NA | TRBV5-5 | TGTGCCAGCAGCTTGGGGCGAGGGCTGAGTGGCGAGCAGTACTTC | CASSLGRGLSGEQYF
TRBJ2-1 | many | NA | TRBV11-2 | TGTGCCAGCAGCTTAGAGGGTAGCTCCTACAATGAGCAGTTCTTC | CASSLEGSSYNEQFF
TRBJ1-4 | NA | NA | TRBV7-2 | TGTGCCAGCAGCCACGTCTATGAAAAACTGTTTTTT | CASSHVYEKLFF
TRBJ2-4 | NA | TRBD1 | TRBV5-4 | TGTGCCAGCAGCGTGGACAGGGGATCAGCCAAAAACATTCAGTACTTC | CASSVDRGSAKNIQYF
TRBJ2-7 | few | NA | TRBV6-5 | TGTGCCAGCAGTTACACTAGACTCGGACCCTACGAGCAGTACTTC | CASSYTRLGPYEQYF
TRBJ2-7 | NA | NA | TRBV28 | TGTGCCAGCAGTTCCGTGGACAGCCTTCGCTACGAGCAGTACTTC | CASSSVDSLRYEQYF
TRBJ2-1 | few | NA | TRBV5-1 | TGCGCCAGCAGCGAGGCTAGGGCTCGCAATGAGCAGTTCTTC | CASSEARARNEQFF
TRBJ2-5 | many | NA | TRBV9 | TGTGCCAGCAGCGCCCGACAGGAAGAGACCCAGTACTTC | CASSARQEETQYF
TRBJ2-3 | many | NA | TRBV6-5 | TGTGCCAGCAGTTACGGGCCCCCGGGCACAGATACGCAGTATTTT | CASSYGPPGTDTQYF
TRBJ2-3 | NA | NA | TRBV5-1 | TGCGCCAGCAGCTCTGTGAGACTAGAGGATACGCAGTATTTT | CASSSVRLEDTQYF
TRBJ2-1 | many | TRBD2 | TRBV28 | TGTGCCAGCAAATCTAGCGGGGGGAACATCAATGAGCAGTTCTTC | CASKSSGGNINEQFF
TRBJ2-1 | NA | NA | TRBV9 | TGTGCCAGCAGCGTAGGCGGGGGCCAGGGGAATGAGCAGTTCTTC | CASSVGGGQGNEQFF
TRBJ2-5 | many | TRBD2 | TRBV6-2/TRBV6-3 | TGTGCCAGCAGTGAGACTAGCGGGGGCCAAGAGACCCAGTACTTC | CASSETSGGQETQYF